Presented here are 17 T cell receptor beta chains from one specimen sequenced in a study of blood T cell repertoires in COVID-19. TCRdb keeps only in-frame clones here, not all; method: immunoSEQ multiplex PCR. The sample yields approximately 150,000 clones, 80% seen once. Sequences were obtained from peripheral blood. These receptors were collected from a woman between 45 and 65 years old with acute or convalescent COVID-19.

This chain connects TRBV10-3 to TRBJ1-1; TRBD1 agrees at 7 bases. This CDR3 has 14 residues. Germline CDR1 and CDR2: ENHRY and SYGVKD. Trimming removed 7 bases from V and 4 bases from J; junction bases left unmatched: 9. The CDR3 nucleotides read TGTGCCATCACCTCGACAGGGACAAGCACTGAAGCTTTCTTT. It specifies CAITSTGTSTEAFF.

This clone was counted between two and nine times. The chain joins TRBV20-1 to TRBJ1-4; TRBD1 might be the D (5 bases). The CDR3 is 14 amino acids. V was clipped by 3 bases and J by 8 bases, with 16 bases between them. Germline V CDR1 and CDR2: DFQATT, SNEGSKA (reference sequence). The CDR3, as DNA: TGCAGTGCTAGTAAGGGCGCAGGGCAGGAAAAACTGTTTTTT. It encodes CSASKGAGQEKLFF.

CDR3 nucleotide sequence: TGTGCCAGCAGTTTTAGGACAGGCCGAAATTCACCCCTCCACTTT. Its protein product is CASSFRTGRNSPLHF. The chain carries TRBV6-5 and TRBJ1-6, with TRBD1 matching 7 bases. Germline CDR1 is MNHEY and CDR2 is SVGAGI. Trimming removed 4 bases from V and 7 bases from J; junction bases left unmatched: 7. This CDR3 spans 15 amino acids.

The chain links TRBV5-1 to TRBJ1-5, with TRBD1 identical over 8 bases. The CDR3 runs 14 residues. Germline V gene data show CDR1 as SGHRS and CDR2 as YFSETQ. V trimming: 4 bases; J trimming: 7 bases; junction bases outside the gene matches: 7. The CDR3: CASSTGQGDQPQHF. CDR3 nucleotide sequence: TGCGCCAGCAGCACCGGACAGGGAGACCAGCCCCAGCATTTT.

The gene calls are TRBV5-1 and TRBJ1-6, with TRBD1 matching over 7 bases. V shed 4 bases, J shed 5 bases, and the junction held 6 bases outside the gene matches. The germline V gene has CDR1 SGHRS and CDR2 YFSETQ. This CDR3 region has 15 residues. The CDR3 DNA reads TGCGCCAGCAGCCTGAGGGACAGCGATAATTCACCCCTCCACTTT. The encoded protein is CASSLRDSDNSPLHF.

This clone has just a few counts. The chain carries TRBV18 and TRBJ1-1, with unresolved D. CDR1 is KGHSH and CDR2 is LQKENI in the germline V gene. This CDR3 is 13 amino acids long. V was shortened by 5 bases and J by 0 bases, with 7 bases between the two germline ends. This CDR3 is CASSAGLNTEAFF. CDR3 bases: TGTGCCAGCTCAGCAGGATTGAACACTGAAGCTTTCTTT. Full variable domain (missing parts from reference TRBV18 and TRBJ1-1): NAGVMQNPRHLVRRRGQEARLRCSPMKGHSHVYWYRQLPEEGLKFMVYLQKENIIDESGMPKERFSAEFPKEGPSILRIQQVVRGDSAAYFCASSAGLNTEAFFGQGTRLTVV.

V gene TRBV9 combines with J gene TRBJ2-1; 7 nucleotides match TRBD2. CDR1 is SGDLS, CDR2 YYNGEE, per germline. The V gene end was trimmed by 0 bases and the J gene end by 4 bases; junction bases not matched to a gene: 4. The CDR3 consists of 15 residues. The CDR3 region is CASSVGGGFYNEQFF. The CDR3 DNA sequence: TGTGCCAGCAGCGTAGGGGGGGGATTTTACAATGAGCAGTTCTTC.

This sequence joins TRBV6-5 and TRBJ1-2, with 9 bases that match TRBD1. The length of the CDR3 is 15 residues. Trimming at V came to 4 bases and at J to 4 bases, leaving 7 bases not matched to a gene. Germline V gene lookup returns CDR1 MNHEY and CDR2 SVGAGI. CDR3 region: CASSSGGQGVYGYTF. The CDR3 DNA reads TGTGCCAGCAGTTCCGGGGGACAGGGTGTCTATGGCTACACCTTC.

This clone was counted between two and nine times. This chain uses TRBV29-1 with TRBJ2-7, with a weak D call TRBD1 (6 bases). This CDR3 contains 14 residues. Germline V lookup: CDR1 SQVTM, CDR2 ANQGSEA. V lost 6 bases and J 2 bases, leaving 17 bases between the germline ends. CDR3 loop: CSVSWQGLTYEQYF. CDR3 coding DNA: TGCAGCGTCAGTTGGCAGGGGCTGACCTACGAGCAGTACTTC.

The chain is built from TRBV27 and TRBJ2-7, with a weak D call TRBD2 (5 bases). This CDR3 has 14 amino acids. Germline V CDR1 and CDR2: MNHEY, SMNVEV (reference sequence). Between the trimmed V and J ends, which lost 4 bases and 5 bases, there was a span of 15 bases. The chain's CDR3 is CASSYTSGSNEQYF. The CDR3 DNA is TGTGCCAGCAGTTACACCTCGGGGAGCAACGAGCAGTACTTC.

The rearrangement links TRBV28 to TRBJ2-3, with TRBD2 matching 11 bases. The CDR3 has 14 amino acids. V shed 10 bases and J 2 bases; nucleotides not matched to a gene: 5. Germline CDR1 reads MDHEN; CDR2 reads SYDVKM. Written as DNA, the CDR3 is TGTGCCATCCAGACTAGCGGGGTCACAGATACGCAGTATTTT. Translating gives CAIQTSGVTDTQYF.

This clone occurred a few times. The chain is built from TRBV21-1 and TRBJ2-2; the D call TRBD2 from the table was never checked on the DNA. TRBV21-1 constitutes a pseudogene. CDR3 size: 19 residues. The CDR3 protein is CASSNGGAIRRGIPGELFF. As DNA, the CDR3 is TGTGCCAGCAGCAATGGGGGCGCTATCCGGCGGGGGATTCCCGGGGAGCTGTTTTTT.

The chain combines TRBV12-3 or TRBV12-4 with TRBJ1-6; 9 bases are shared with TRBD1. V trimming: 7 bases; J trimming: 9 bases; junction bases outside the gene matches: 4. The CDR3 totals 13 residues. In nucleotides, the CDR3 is TGTGCCAGCAAGGGGACAGGGACTTCACCCCTCCACTTT. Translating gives CASKGTGTSPLHF.

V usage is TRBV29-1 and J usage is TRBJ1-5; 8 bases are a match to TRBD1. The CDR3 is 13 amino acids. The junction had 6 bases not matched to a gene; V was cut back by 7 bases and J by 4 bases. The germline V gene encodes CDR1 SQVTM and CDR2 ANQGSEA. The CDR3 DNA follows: TGCAGCGCCAAGGGACAGGATAATCAGCCCCAGCATTTT. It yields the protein CSAKGQDNQPQHF.

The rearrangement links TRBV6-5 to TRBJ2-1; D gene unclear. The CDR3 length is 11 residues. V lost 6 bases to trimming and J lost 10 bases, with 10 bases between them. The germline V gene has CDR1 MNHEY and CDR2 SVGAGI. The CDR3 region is CASSRGIEQFF. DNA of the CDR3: TGTGCCAGCAGCCGAGGAATAGAGCAGTTCTTC.

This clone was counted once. The CDR3 spells CASSKQGENTEAFF. The CDR3 region has the DNA TGTGCCAGCAGTAAGCAGGGGGAGAACACTGAAGCTTTCTTT. The chain employs TRBV11-2 and TRBJ1-1, with 7 nucleotides matching TRBD1. Per the germline V gene, CDR1 is SGHAT and CDR2 is FQNNGV. J was trimmed by 1 base and V by 6 bases; bases with no gene match: 5. The CDR3 spans 14 residues. The complete variable domain, with remaining parts taken from reference TRBV11-2 and TRBJ1-1, reads EAGVAQSPRYKIIEKRQSVAFWCNPISGHATLYWYQQILGQGPKLLIQFQNNGVVDDSQLPKDRFSAERLKGVDSTLKIQPAKLEDSAVYLCASSKQGENTEAFFGQGTRLTVV.

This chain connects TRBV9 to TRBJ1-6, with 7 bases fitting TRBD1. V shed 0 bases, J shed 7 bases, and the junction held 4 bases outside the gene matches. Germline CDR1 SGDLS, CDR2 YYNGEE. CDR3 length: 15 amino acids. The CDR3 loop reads CASSVGDRLNSPLHF. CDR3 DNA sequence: TGTGCCAGCAGCGTAGGGGACAGACTAAATTCACCCCTCCACTTT.